This T cell receptor (beta chain) was captured by sequencing in a study of persistence of HIV-infected CD4 T cells (TCRdb year 2020). With respect to the entire study: The median time participants had been on suppressive ART was about eight years. Peripheral blood samples of up to 180 mL were taken at multiple time points, with the exception of a couple of participants who underwent leukapheresis at a single time point. Anti-CD3/anti-CD28 stimulation activated a higher proportion of cells, with a lower memory fraction, than antigen stimulation. CMV- and HIV-1 Gag-responding CD4+ T cells were isolated from ART-treated individuals so that antigen-driven clonal expansion of HIV-1-infected cells could be examined. TCRbeta sequencing assessed the clonality of all cells in each sorted population, while proviral sequencing assessed the clonality of infected cells. Cross-participant TCR cluster analysis included about eight participants for CMV and six or seven participants for Gag. Broader findings and caveats from the paper: Within the same sorted populations, how oligoclonal the TCRs were correlated with how oligoclonal the proviruses were. Degenerate expanded CDR3beta sequences were enriched in antigen-responding cells, suggesting convergent selection of CD4+ responses to CMV and Gag. Bulk TCR analyses could not be limited to the rare CMV-responding cells that actually contained HIV-1 proviruses. The study involved few individuals and tested only a limited range of antigens. TCRbeta richness in CMV- and Gag-responding cells was significantly lower than in anti-CD3/anti-CD28-responding cells; CMV-responding cells had higher oligoclonality than CD3/CD28-stimulated and Gag-responding cells.

Its CDR3 holds 10 amino acids, cysteine through phenylalanine. The DNA shown is the 30-base CDR3, in frame from base 1. Relative to germline, V is 5 bases shorter and J is 10 bases shorter, with 7 bases between their ends. Based on the germline V gene (reference sequence), the CDR1 and CDR2 sequences are SGHKS and YYEKEE. Concerning this clone itself: Its antigen specificity is not known. There are no base qualities to consult, and no much larger clone falls within one base.

The immunoSEQ hsTCRB assay version 4, run in survey mode, was used to sequence TCRbeta repertoires from genomic DNA. Genomic DNA was diluted to around 10 ng/uL, and up to 1 ug per sample was used for TCRbeta sequencing. As for the original processing: TCRbeta data were analyzed in ImmunoSeq Analyzer 3.0, with diversity computed on productive nucleotide rearrangements. The improved Chao index was used to estimate lower-bound TCR diversity, and the Gini coefficient was used to estimate clonality using the Immunarch R package. Different nucleotide rearrangements encoding the same CDR3beta amino acid sequence were treated as distinct clonotypes. TCRbeta sequences significantly enriched in antigen-responding cells relative to anti-CD3/anti-CD28-activated cells were identified by differential abundance analysis. GLIPH2 grouped TCRs by predicted peptide-MHC specificity, both within each participant and across combined participant data sets. Entries here come from immuneACCESS through TCRdb and include only in-frame sequences with V and J called. Some clones fail to appear in such tables; in the studies checked, an unresolved V gene covers under half of the shortfall, and the cause of the remainder is unknown. The V and J calls and clone size are taken from that table; D and trimming were inferred from the DNA. The sample contains about 43,000 clones, more than 80% of them found a single time. The ten largest clonotypes hold just over 1% of the sample.

Interpreted using the paper, the treatment or condition label stands for: suppressive antiretroviral therapy. As a nonspecific positive control representing the CD4+ T cell repertoire, the cells were stimulated with anti-CD3/anti-CD28 magnetic beads. Responding CD4+ T cells were sorted on the basis of upregulation of both CD40 ligand and CD69. HIV-1-infected adults in whom suppressive ART had been started during chronic infection were enrolled as participants. Participants had undetectable plasma HIV-1 RNA below 50 copies/mL for at least 4 years. To be included, a participant needed positive CMV serology and a CD4+ T cell count above 400 cells/uL. Before stimulation, PBMCs were isolated using density centrifugation and depleted of CD8+ T cells. For approximately 20 hours, the CD8-depleted PBMCs were stimulated with anti-CD28/CD49d costimulation, a CD40-blocking antibody, and enfuvirtide to prevent new infections. Cell sorting was performed on a Beckman Coulter MoFlo Legacy or XDP sorter, and dead cells were excluded with propidium iodide. Genomic DNA was extracted with the QIAamp DNA Mini Kit for samples above one million cells, otherwise with the Quick-DNA Microprep Kit.

The clonotype originates from an adult man with HIV who was CMV-seropositive. Sequencing used CD4+ T cells sorted from PBMCs after approximately 19-hour stimulation, obtained from a patient who received antiretroviral therapy. The sample's cell subset or site label is to be understood as: CD40L+CD69+ CD4 T cells responding to anti-CD3/anti-CD28 beads, representing the overall repertoire. The chain joins TRBV5-5 to TRBJ2-1, with an unclear D gene assignment. CDR3 region: CASSSKEQFF. The DNA reads TGTGCCAGCAGTTCGAAGGAGCAGTTCTTC.